What follows are 10 T cell receptor beta chains derived from one specimen sequenced in a study of T cell responses to AZD1222 COVID-19 vaccine (dated by TCRdb to the early 2020s). Library prep was done by the immunoSEQ multiplex PCR assay. Here the immuneACCESS table is served through TCRdb, limited to in-frame sequences with V and J called. Missing clones are a known gap in these copies; in checked studies unresolved V genes cover under half, and the rest lacks a known reason. Across this sample there are 77,000 or so clones, with approximately 90% seen only once. The ten largest clones add up to 15% to 20% of the sample. The time point label of this sample denotes: baseline before first vaccination. Specimen: peripheral blood, collected on day 0 of AZD1222 vaccination. The receptors derive from an adult in good health.

The chain couples TRBV24-1 to TRBJ2-1; TRBD2 matches 7 bases. The CDR3 sequence is 16 residues long. The germline V gene encodes CDR1 KGHDR and CDR2 SFDVKD. The junction had 10 bases not matched to a gene; V was cut back by 4 bases and J by 5 bases. The CDR3 reads CATSDPRTSENNEQFF. CDR3 nucleotide sequence: TGTGCCACCAGTGACCCTCGAACTAGCGAAAACAATGAGCAGTTCTTC.

This chain uses TRBV10-3 with TRBJ2-7; D uncertain. The CDR3 spans 15 residues. Deletions cut 3 bases from V and 3 bases from J, with 15 bases between. The germline CDR1 and CDR2 sequences are ENHRY and SYGVKD. The chain's CDR3 is CAISDGTLYRYEQYF. The CDR3 bases are TGTGCCATCAGTGATGGAACGCTATATCGCTACGAGCAGTACTTC.

This clone was detected only a few times. This chain links TRBV5-4 with TRBJ2-7; the match to TRBD1 covers 7 bases. In germline, CDR1 is SGHNT, CDR2 YYREEE (reference sequence). Trimming took 3 bases from V and 6 from J; bases not matched to a gene: 3. The CDR3 is made up of 12 amino acids. CDR3 DNA sequence: TGTGCCAGCAGCTGGGACAGCGGCGAGCAGTACTTC. Its protein product is CASSWDSGEQYF. The whole variable domain, remainder taken from reference TRBV5-4 and TRBJ2-7, is ETGVTQSPTHLIKTRGQQVTLRCSSQSGHNTVSWYQQALGQGPQFIFQYYREEENGRGNFPPRFSGLQFPNYSSELNVNALELDDSALYLCASSWDSGEQYFGPGTRLTVT.

The CDR3 DNA reads as TGTGCCAGCAGTGAACTACTCTCTGCTAGCGGGGGGGGGCAAGAGACCCAGTACTTC. Translating it yields CASSELLSASGGGQETQYF. The V call is TRBV2, the J call TRBJ2-5; 12 bases are a match to TRBD2. After removal of 2 bases from V and 2 bases from J, the junction contained 12 bases not matched to a gene. The CDR3 runs 19 residues. Germline V gives CDR1 SNHLY, CDR2 FYNNEI.

J is TRBJ1-1 and V is TRBV9; no clear D gene. CDR1 and CDR2 from the germline V gene are SGDLS and YYNGEE. The V end was cut by 0 bases, the J end by 2 bases, with 11 bases between. This CDR3 contains 15 residues. Here the CDR3 reads CASSVAGILNTEAFF. The CDR3 coding sequence is TGTGCCAGCAGCGTAGCAGGAATTCTAAACACTGAAGCTTTCTTT.

V usage is TRBV15 and J usage is TRBJ2-1; D tentatively reads TRBD1 or TRBD2 (6 bases each). V shed 0 bases and J shed 3 bases, with 12 bases lying between them. The CDR3 is 16 amino acids. Germline CDR1 reads LNHNV; CDR2 reads YYDKDF (reference sequence). CDR3 sequence (DNA): TGTGCCACCAGCAGAGATGGAGGGGGAGACTACAATGAGCAGTTCTTC. Its translation is CATSRDGGGDYNEQFF.

The chain links TRBV18 to TRBJ2-7; TRBD1 matches at 8 bases. This CDR3 spans 16 amino acids. V lost 3 bases and J lost 2; bases outside the gene matches: 9. Germline values: CDR1 KGHSH, CDR2 LQKENI. As DNA, the CDR3 is TGTGCCAGCTCACCGGGAGGACAGGGTTTGGCCTACGAGCAGTACTTC. It codes for CASSPGGQGLAYEQYF.

This chain joins TRBV5-5 and TRBJ1-1, with a weak D call TRBD1 (5 bases). CDR1 is SGHKS and CDR2 is YYEKEE in the germline V gene (reference sequence). Trimming cost V 4 bases and J 1 base, with 14 bases left between them. The CDR3 is made up of 15 amino acids. CDR3 residues: CASSPLGQTNTEAFF. The CDR3 DNA follows: TGTGCCAGCAGCCCCCTAGGACAAACGAACACTGAAGCTTTCTTT.

The V call is TRBV5-4, the J call TRBJ1-3; tentative D call: TRBD1 (5 bases). Germline V gives CDR1 SGHNT, CDR2 YYREEE (reference sequence). The CDR3 is 15 amino acids. V was cut by 1 base and J by 0 bases, with 8 bases left in between. CDR3 protein: CASSLQGSSGNTIYF. The DNA for the CDR3 is TGTGCCAGCAGCTTGCAGGGAAGCTCTGGAAACACCATATATTTT.

Only a few counts were recorded for this clone. J is TRBJ1-5 and V is TRBV29-1; D gene ambiguous. The CDR3 loop spans 12 amino acids. CDR1 and CDR2 (germline): SQVTM, ANQGSEA. V dropped 4 bases and J dropped 0 bases, with 4 bases sitting between them. CDR3 DNA: TGCAGCGTTGCCGGTAGCAATCAGCCCCAGCATTTT. Translating gives CSVAGSNQPQHF.